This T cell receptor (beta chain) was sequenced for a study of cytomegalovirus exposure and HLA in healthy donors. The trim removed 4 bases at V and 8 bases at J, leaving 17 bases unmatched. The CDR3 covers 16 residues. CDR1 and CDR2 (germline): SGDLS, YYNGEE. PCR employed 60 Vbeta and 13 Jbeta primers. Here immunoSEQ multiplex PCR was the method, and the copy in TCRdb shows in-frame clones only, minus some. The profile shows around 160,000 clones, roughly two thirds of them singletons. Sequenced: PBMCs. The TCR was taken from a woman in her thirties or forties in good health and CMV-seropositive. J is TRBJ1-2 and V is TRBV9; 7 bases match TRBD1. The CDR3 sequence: CASSQTSPLTGSGYTF. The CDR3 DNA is TGTGCCAGCAGCCAAACGTCCCCCTTGACAGGGAGCGGCTACACCTTC.